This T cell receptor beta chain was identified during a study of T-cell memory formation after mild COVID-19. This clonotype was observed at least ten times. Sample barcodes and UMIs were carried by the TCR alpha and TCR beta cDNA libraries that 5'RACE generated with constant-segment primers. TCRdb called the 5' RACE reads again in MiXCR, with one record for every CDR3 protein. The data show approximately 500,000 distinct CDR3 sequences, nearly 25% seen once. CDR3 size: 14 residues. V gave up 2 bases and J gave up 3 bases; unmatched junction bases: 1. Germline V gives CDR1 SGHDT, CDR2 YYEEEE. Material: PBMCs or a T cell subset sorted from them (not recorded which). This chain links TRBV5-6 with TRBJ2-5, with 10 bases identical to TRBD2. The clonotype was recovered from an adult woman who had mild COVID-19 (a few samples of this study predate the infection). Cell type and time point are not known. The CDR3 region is CASSFSGGKETQYF. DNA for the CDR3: TGTGCCAGCAGCTTTAGCGGGGGGAAAGAGACCCAGTACTTC.